This TCR beta chain is drawn from a study of shared clonotypes between healthy human individuals. Notes on the study in general: Specimens sampled were limited to blood, with tissue repertoires likely differing.

Concerning this clone: The antigen is unknown. The same CDR3 can be traced to other DNA sequences in this sample.

Trimming cost V 0 bases and J 6 bases, with 12 bases left between them. This CDR3 has 14 amino acids. The V gene's germline CDR1 is SGHRS and CDR2 YFSETQ. Source study methods: There were no quality scores in the junction-only immunoSEQ sequences, so filtering differed. The protocol was immunoSEQ multiplex PCR, while the TCRdb copy is restricted to in-frame clones and leaves out a portion. That table furnishes V, J and clone size, whereas the DNA furnished D and trimming. The table has some 1.5 million clones, roughly 97% seen once; the top ten hold roughly 1.2%. CD4+ cells yielded CD45RA+ naive and CD45RA-negative memory subsets.

The rearrangement joins TRBV5-1 to TRBJ1-1, with a tentative D call TRBD1 (5 bases). The sequenced sample was naive CD4+ T cells sorted from blood. Subset reported: CD45RA+ positively selected. The sequence derives from a man aged 25-40 years in good health. The DNA of the CDR3 is TGCGCCAGCAGCTTGGCCGGGACGGCACCTGAAGCTTTCTTT. As protein: CASSLAGTAPEAFF. Full variable domain (rest looked up from reference TRBV5-1 and TRBJ1-1): KAGVTQTPRYLIKTRGQQVTLSCSPISGHRSVSWYQQTPGQGLQFLFEYFSETQRNKGNFPGRFSGRQFSNSRSEMNVSTLELGDSALYLCASSLAGTAPEAFFGQGTRLTVV.